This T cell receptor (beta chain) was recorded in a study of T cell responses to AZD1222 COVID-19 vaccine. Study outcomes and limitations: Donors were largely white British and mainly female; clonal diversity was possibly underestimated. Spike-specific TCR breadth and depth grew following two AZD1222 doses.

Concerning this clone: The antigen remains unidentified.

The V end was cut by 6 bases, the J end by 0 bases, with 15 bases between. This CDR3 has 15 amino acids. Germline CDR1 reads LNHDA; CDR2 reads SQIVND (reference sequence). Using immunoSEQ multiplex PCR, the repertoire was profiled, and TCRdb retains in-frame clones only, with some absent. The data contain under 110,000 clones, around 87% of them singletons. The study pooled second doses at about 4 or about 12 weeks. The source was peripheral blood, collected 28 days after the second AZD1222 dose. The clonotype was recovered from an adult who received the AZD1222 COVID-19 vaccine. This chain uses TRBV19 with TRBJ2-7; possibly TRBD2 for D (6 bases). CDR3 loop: CASSAAGFPSYEQYF. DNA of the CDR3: TGTGCCAGTAGCGCCGCGGGGTTTCCCTCCTACGAGCAGTACTTC.